The 22 T cell receptor beta chains below all came from one sample that was sequenced in a study of shared T cell receptors in the human thymus. The data were produced by immunoSEQ multiplex PCR, yet TCRdb's version contains in-frame clones alone and is incomplete. Counted here are about 660,000 clones, roughly 88% occurring once; the ten biggest clones make up around 0.0099%. These same data were also listed under a study on human thymus T cells.

The sample consisted of thymocytes. These receptor sequences come from a boy under two years old with a congenital heart defect.

This rearrangement joins TRBV15 to TRBJ2-3, with a tentative D call TRBD2 (6 bases). The length of the CDR3 is 15 residues. The germline CDR1 and CDR2 sequences are LNHNV and YYDKDF (reference sequence). The V end lost 1 base, the J end lost 1 base, and 9 bases lay between the germline ends. The CDR3 spells CATSRGWGGTDTQYF. The DNA of the CDR3 is TGTGCCACCAGCAGAGGTTGGGGGGGCACAGATACGCAGTATTTT.

J is TRBJ2-7 and V is TRBV11-2; no firm D call. V was clipped by 4 bases and J by 2 bases, with 12 bases between them. From germline, CDR1 is SGHAT and CDR2 FQNNGV. This CDR3 region has 14 residues. CDR3 nucleotide sequence: TGTGCCAGCAGCTACTCCCGGTCACCCTACGAGCAGTACTTC. As protein: CASSYSRSPYEQYF.

The chain joins TRBV11-3 to TRBJ2-3; TRBD1 matches 8 bases. The V segment lost 4 bases and the J segment 0 bases; nucleotides outside the gene matches: 9. The CDR3 covers 17 residues. The germline V gene has CDR1 SGHNT and CDR2 YENEEA. The chain's CDR3 is CASSWRQGTGSTDTQYF. For the CDR3, the DNA is TGTGCCAGCAGCTGGCGACAGGGGACCGGTAGCACAGATACGCAGTATTTT.

The chain couples TRBV4-3 to TRBJ2-2, with 8 bases identical to TRBD2. Looked up from germline, CDR1 is LGHNA and CDR2 is YSLEER. This CDR3 spans 16 amino acids. Trimming took 3 bases from V and 6 from J; bases not matched to a gene: 9. This CDR3 reads CASSQGRGGWAGELFF. The CDR3, as DNA: TGCGCCAGCAGCCAGGGCCGGGGGGGCTGGGCCGGGGAGCTGTTTTTT.

This sequence joins TRBV27 and TRBJ2-7, with D tentatively TRBD2 (5 bases). This CDR3 is built from 14 residues. Germline V CDR1 and CDR2: MNHEY, SMNVEV (reference sequence). V was trimmed by 6 bases and J by 4 bases, leaving 16 bases between them. The CDR3 loop reads CASRIGGVRYEQYF. For the CDR3, the DNA is TGTGCCAGCAGGATAGGAGGAGTCAGGTACGAGCAGTACTTC.

CDR3 amino acids: CASSLAGAHPRVEQFF. CDR3 bases: TGTGCCAGTAGCTTGGCGGGAGCCCACCCACGTGTTGAGCAGTTCTTC. The rearrangement links TRBV19 to TRBJ2-1; 7 nucleotides align to TRBD2. CDR1 and CDR2 (germline): LNHDA, SQIVND (reference sequence). The CDR3 is 16 amino acids. V lost 6 bases and J lost 9; bases outside the gene matches: 17.

The rearrangement links TRBV2 to TRBJ1-5, with a weak D call TRBD1 (6 bases). Trimming removed 4 bases from V and 0 bases from J, with 13 bases in between. The germline CDR1 and CDR2 sequences are SNHLY and FYNNEI. CDR3 length equals 16 residues. The CDR3 bases are TGTGCCAGCAGTGCGGAGGACAGTTATAGCAATCAGCCCCAGCATTTT. The encoded protein is CASSAEDSYSNQPQHF.

The chain combines TRBV27 with TRBJ2-7; 10 nucleotides match TRBD1. J lost 2 bases, V lost 0 bases, and 7 bases had no gene match. This CDR3 comprises 17 residues. The germline gives CDR1 MNHEY, CDR2 SMNVEV (reference sequence). Here the CDR3 reads CASSLSGDRGAPYEQYF. In DNA form, the CDR3 reads TGTGCCAGCAGTTTATCGGGGGACAGGGGCGCTCCCTACGAGCAGTACTTC.

V is TRBV7-9 and J is TRBJ1-1, with D possibly being TRBD1 (5 bases). V gave up 5 bases and J gave up 0 bases, with 16 bases separating them. Germline assignment: CDR1 SEHNR and CDR2 FQNEAQ (reference sequence). The CDR3 is 16 residues long. Here the CDR3 reads CASSINGGSMNTEAFF. In DNA form, the CDR3 reads TGTGCCAGCAGCATTAACGGGGGAAGCATGAACACTGAAGCTTTCTTT.

V is TRBV2 and J is TRBJ2-5; weak D call: TRBD2 (6 bases). The CDR3 contains 15 residues. Germline V gene lookup returns CDR1 SNHLY and CDR2 FYNNEI. The V gene lost 7 bases and the J gene lost 0 bases, with 15 bases spanning the gap. CDR3 loop: CASNGGRDYQETQYF. The CDR3 coding sequence is TGTGCCAGCAACGGAGGAAGGGACTACCAAGAGACCCAGTACTTC.

This rearrangement joins TRBV5-6 to TRBJ1-1, with D perhaps matching TRBD1 (5 bases). The CDR3 spans 14 residues. The germline V and J ends were trimmed by 3 bases and 10 bases, with 19 bases remaining between them. The V gene's germline CDR1 is SGHDT and CDR2 YYEEEE. CDR3 residues: CASSSHGPGGAAFF. CDR3 nucleotide sequence: TGTGCCAGCAGCTCCCACGGCCCCGGTGGGGCAGCTTTCTTT.

The CDR3 coding sequence is TGCGCCAGCAGCTTGGCCCGGAGCGGGAAGTCCTACAATGAGCAGTTCTTC. As protein: CASSLARSGKSYNEQFF. The genes are TRBV5-1 and TRBJ2-1; TRBD2 matches 7 bases. The CDR3 runs to 17 residues. Germline CDR1 and CDR2: SGHRS and YFSETQ. The junction had 7 bases not matched to a gene; V was cut back by 0 bases and J by 1 base. Complete variable domain (other parts from reference TRBV5-1 and TRBJ2-1): KAGVTQTPRYLIKTRGQQVTLSCSPISGHRSVSWYQQTPGQGLQFLFEYFSETQRNKGNFPGRFSGRQFSNSRSEMNVSTLELGDSALYLCASSLARSGKSYNEQFFGPGTRLTVL.

This clone has only a few counts. The J gene is TRBJ1-1, the V gene TRBV27; TRBD1 might be the D (6 bases). The CDR3 loop spans 14 amino acids. The germline CDR1 and CDR2 sequences are MNHEY and SMNVEV (reference sequence). Trimming shortened V by 3 bases and J by 4 bases, and 12 bases separated the two germline ends. In DNA, the CDR3 is TGTGCCAGCAGTTTTCCGGGGGGGGCCACTGAAGCTTTCTTT. This gives the protein CASSFPGGATEAFF.

The V call is TRBV7-8, the J call TRBJ2-4; D remains unclear. CDR1 SGHVS and CDR2 FQNEAQ come from the germline V gene. Trimming left V 3 bases short and J 3 bases short, with 6 bases between. The length of the CDR3 is 13 residues. Here the CDR3 reads CASSFSGKNIQYF. CDR3 nucleotide sequence: TGTGCCAGCAGCTTCAGTGGCAAAAACATTCAGTACTTC.

This chain joins TRBV27 and TRBJ1-3, with D maybe TRBD1 (5 bases). V was trimmed by 5 bases and J by 0 bases, leaving 17 bases between them. Germline CDR1 reads MNHEY; CDR2 reads SMNVEV (reference sequence). This CDR3 has 17 amino acids. The DNA for the CDR3 is TGTGCCAGCAGTCCCACCTCGTGGACACCCTCTGGAAACACCATATATTTT. Protein product: CASSPTSWTPSGNTIYF.

This clone came up once. This rearrangement joins TRBV4-2 to TRBJ2-1, with 9 bases fitting TRBD1. The trim removed 4 bases at V and 2 bases at J, leaving 6 bases unmatched. The CDR3 covers 16 residues. CDR1 and CDR2 from the germline V gene are LGHNA and YNFKEQ. Here the CDR3 reads CASSRTGGGAYNEQFF. DNA for the CDR3: TGTGCCAGCAGCCGCACAGGGGGCGGCGCCTACAATGAGCAGTTCTTC.

The CDR3 DNA follows: TGCGCCAGCAGCCAAGAATCGAGCGGGGCTAGCACAGATACGCAGTATTTT. Translated, it gives CASSQESSGASTDTQYF. This chain connects TRBV4-3 to TRBJ2-3; 7 bases agree with TRBD2. V lost 0 bases and J lost 0; bases outside the gene matches: 6. The CDR3 length is 17 residues. Germline V CDR1 and CDR2: LGHNA, YSLEER.

This clone appeared a few times. The V gene is TRBV6-6, the J gene TRBJ1-2; the D is unclear. The V gene's germline CDR1 is MNHNY and CDR2 SVGAGI (reference sequence). The CDR3 loop spans 10 amino acids. V was clipped by 8 bases and J by 4 bases, with 5 bases between them. This CDR3 is CASGLYGYTF. CDR3 nucleotide sequence: TGTGCCAGCGGGCTCTATGGCTACACCTTC.

The chain links TRBV7-2 to TRBJ2-7; D is uncertain. The CDR3 is 15 residues long. The V end lost 1 base, the J end lost 2 bases, and 12 bases lay between the germline ends. Germline V gene sequence: CDR1 SGHTA, CDR2 FQGNSA. The CDR3 sequence: CASSLGRAHPYEQYF. The CDR3 nucleotides read TGTGCCAGCAGCTTAGGTAGAGCCCACCCCTACGAGCAGTACTTC.

V gene TRBV7-8 combines with J gene TRBJ2-7, with D tentatively TRBD2 (5 bases). Germline V gene data show CDR1 as SGHVS and CDR2 as FQNEAQ. V dropped 2 bases and J dropped 2 bases, with 13 bases sitting between them. The CDR3 consists of 15 residues. The CDR3 reads CASSLFAGGPYEQYF. The CDR3 nucleotides read TGTGCCAGCAGCTTATTCGCGGGCGGCCCCTACGAGCAGTACTTC.

J is TRBJ2-1 and V is TRBV2; D is ambiguous. Trimming stripped 8 bases from V and 10 bases from J, with 15 bases between. Looked up from germline, CDR1 is SNHLY and CDR2 is FYNNEI. This CDR3 is 12 amino acids long. This CDR3 is CASSESPREQFF. DNA for the CDR3: TGTGCCAGCTCCGAATCCCCCCGGGAGCAGTTCTTC.

CDR3 protein: CASSHPRLAGGPSYNEQFF. The CDR3 DNA sequence: TGTGCCAGCAGCCACCCCCGACTAGCGGGAGGTCCGTCCTACAATGAGCAGTTCTTC. This chain connects TRBV14 to TRBJ2-1; 13 bases line up with TRBD2. CDR1 is SGHDN and CDR2 is FVKESK in the germline V gene. V trimming: 3 bases; J trimming: 1 base; junction bases outside the gene matches: 9. The CDR3 loop spans 19 amino acids.